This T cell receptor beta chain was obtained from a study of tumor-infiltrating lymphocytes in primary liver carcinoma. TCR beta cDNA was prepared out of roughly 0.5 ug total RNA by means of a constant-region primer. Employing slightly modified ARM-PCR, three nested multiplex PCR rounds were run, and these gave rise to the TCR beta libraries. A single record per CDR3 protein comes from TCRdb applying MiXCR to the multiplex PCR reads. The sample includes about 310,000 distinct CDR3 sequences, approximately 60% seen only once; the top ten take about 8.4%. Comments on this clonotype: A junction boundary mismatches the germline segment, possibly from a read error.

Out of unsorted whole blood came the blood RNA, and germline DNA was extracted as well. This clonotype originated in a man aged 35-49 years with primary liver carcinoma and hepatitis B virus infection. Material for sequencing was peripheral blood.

The chain's CDR3 is CANRNGGTVDGNTMYF. DNA of the CDR3: TGTGCCAACAGAAACGGCGGGACGGTCGATGGAAACACCATGTATTTT. This chain connects TRBV6-5 to TRBJ1-3; D is perhaps TRBD1 (5 bases). CDR3 length: 16 amino acids. From germline, CDR1 is MNHEY and CDR2 SVGAGI.